This T cell receptor (beta chain) comes out of a study of blood T cell repertoires in COVID-19. With 4 bases clipped from V and 2 bases from J, the junction kept 8 bases outside the gene matches. Germline CDR1 LGHNA, CDR2 YNFKEQ. CDR3 length: 16 amino acids. Method: immunoSEQ multiplex PCR; TCRdb's copy keeps in-frame clones and lacks some. The repertoire holds 150,000 or so clones, with 65% to 85% as singletons. The rearrangement links TRBV4-2 to TRBJ2-3; 8 bases are a match to TRBD2. Sequenced input: peripheral blood. This TCR was sampled from a woman aged 55-75 years with acute or convalescent COVID-19. The CDR3 protein is CASSREVAGITDTQYF. CDR3 bases: TGTGCCAGCAGCCGTGAGGTAGCGGGGATCACAGATACGCAGTATTTT.